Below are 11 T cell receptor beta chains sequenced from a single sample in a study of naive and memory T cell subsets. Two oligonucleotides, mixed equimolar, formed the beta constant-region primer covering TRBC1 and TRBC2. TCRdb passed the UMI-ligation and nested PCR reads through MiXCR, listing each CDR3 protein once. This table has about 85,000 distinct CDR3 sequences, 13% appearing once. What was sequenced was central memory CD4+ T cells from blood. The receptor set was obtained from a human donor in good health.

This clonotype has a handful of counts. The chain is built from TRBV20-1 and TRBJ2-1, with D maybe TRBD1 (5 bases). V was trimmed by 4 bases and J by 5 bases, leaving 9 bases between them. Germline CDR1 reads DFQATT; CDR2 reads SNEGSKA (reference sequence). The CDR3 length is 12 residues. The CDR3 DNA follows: TGCAGTGCTATAGGGGAAAACAATGAGCAGTTCTTC. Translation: CSAIGENNEQFF.

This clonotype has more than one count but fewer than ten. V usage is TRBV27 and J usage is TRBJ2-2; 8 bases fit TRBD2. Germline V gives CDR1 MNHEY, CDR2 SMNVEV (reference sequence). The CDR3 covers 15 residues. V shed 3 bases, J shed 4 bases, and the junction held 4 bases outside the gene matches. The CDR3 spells CASSFSSGGTGELFF. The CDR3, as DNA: TGTGCCAGCAGTTTTTCCAGCGGGGGCACCGGGGAGCTGTTTTTT.

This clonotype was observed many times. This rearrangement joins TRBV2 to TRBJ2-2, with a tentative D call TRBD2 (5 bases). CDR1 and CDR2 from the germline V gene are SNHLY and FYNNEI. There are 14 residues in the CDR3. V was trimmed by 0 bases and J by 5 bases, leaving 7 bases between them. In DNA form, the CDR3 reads TGTGCCAGCAGTGAAGCGAGGAGGACCGGGGAGCTGTTTTTT. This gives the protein CASSEARRTGELFF.

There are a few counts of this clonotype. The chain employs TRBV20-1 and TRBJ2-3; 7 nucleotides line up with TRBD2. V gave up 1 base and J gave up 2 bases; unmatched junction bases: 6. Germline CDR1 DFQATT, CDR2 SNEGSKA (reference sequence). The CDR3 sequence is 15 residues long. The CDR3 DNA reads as TGCAGTGCTAGAGTAGGCGGGAGTCCCACAGATACGCAGTATTTT. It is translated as CSARVGGSPTDTQYF.

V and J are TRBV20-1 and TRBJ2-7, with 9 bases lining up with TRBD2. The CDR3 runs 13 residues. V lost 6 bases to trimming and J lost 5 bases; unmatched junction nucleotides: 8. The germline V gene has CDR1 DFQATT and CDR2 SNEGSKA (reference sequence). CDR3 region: CSARREGRNEQYF. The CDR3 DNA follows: TGCAGTGCCAGGCGGGAGGGCCGCAACGAGCAGTACTTC.

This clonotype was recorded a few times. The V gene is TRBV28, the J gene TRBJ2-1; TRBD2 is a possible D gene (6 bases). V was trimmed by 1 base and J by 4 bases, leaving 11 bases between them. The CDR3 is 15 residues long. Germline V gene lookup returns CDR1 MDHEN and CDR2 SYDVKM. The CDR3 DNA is TGTGCCAGCAGTTTATCCGGGAGTGGATACAATGAGCAGTTCTTC. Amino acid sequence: CASSLSGSGYNEQFF.

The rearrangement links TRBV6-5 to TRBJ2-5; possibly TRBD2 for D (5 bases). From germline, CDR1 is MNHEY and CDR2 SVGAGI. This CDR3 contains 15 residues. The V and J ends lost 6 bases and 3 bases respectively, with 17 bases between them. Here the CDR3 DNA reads TGTGCCAGCAGCAGGACGAGCGGAGACAAAGAGACCCAGTACTTC. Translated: CASSRTSGDKETQYF.

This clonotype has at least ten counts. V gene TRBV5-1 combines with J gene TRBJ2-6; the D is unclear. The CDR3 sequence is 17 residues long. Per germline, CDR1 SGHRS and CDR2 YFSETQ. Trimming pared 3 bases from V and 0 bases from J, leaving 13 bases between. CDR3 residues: CASSYSGSYSGANVLTF. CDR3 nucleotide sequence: TGCGCCAGCAGCTATTCAGGTTCATACTCTGGGGCCAACGTCCTGACTTTC.

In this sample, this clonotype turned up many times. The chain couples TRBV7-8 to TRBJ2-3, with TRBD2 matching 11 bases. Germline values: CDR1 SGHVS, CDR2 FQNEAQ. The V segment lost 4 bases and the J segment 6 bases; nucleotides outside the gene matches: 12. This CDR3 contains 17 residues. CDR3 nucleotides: TGTGCCAGCAGCTCGACAGTTAGCGGGAGGGCCGGGGATACGCAGTATTTT. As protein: CASSSTVSGRAGDTQYF.

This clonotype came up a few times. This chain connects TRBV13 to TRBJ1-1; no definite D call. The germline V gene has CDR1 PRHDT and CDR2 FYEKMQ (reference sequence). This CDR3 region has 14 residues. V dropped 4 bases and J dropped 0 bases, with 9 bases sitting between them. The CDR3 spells CASSSRELNTEAFF. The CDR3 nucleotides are TGTGCCAGCAGCTCAAGGGAGCTGAACACTGAAGCTTTCTTT.

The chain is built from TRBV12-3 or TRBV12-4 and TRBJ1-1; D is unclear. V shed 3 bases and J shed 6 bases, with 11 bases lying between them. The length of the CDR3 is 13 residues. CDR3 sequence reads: CASSLTPTPEAFF. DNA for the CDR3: TGTGCCAGCAGTTTGACACCGACTCCTGAAGCTTTCTTT.